Presented here are 31 T cell receptor beta chains from one specimen sequenced in a study of CD8 T cells in Susac syndrome. RNA, at about 0.45 to 1 ug, was reverse transcribed with random hexamers. TCRdb processed the immunoSEQ multiplex PCR reads anew with MiXCR; each CDR3 protein has one entry. The data contain some 450,000 distinct CDR3 sequences, approximately 85% of them singletons. Sequenced sample: CD8+ T cells from PBMCs. Receptors were obtained from a human donor with multiple sclerosis.

The CDR3 is CSVLRFNDNEQFF. In DNA form, the CDR3 reads TGCAGCGTTTTAAGGTTTAACGACAATGAGCAGTTCTTC. The chain links TRBV29-1 to TRBJ2-1; no reliable D call. V was clipped by 5 bases and J by 5 bases, with 13 bases between them. Germline CDR1 reads SQVTM; CDR2 reads ANQGSEA. This CDR3 is built from 13 residues.

The rearrangement uses TRBV29-1 and TRBJ2-7, with D tentatively TRBD1 (6 bases). CDR3 length: 14 residues. Trimming cost V 1 base and J 0 bases, with 10 bases left between them. Germline assignment: CDR1 SQVTM and CDR2 ANQGSEA. The CDR3 is CSVEARDNSYEQYF. In nucleotides, the CDR3 is TGCAGCGTTGAAGCCCGGGACAACTCCTACGAGCAGTACTTC.

J is TRBJ1-2 and V is TRBV12-3 or TRBV12-4, with D possibly being TRBD1 (5 bases). The length of the CDR3 is 13 residues. Trimming cost V 4 bases and J 4 bases, with 10 bases left between them. CDR3 sequence (DNA): TGTGCCAGCAGTTCGGGGGTCAGCTATGGCTACACCTTC. Residues: CASSSGVSYGYTF.

The rearrangement links TRBV4-1 to TRBJ2-1, with 8 nucleotides matching TRBD2. Trimming at V came to 1 base and at J to 4 bases, leaving 12 bases not matched to a gene. This CDR3 is 18 amino acids long. Germline V gives CDR1 MGHRA, CDR2 YSYEKL. The CDR3 nucleotides read TGCGCCAGCAGCCAAGTTTCGTCCCTACTAGCGGCGTACAATGAGCAGTTCTTC. Translation: CASSQVSSLLAAYNEQFF.

The chain is built from TRBV6-5 and TRBJ2-1, with 8 bases matching TRBD2. CDR1 MNHEY and CDR2 SVGAGI come from the germline V gene. The CDR3 covers 16 residues. The V gene end was trimmed by 0 bases and the J gene end by 0 bases; junction bases not matched to a gene: 1. The CDR3 nucleotides are TGTGCCAGCAGTTACTCAGCGGGGGCCTCCTACAATGAGCAGTTCTTC. Translating gives CASSYSAGASYNEQFF.

The gene calls are TRBV12-3 or TRBV12-4 and TRBJ2-7; D is perhaps TRBD1 (5 bases). The length of the CDR3 is 14 residues. V dropped 3 bases and J dropped 2 bases, with 11 bases sitting between them. CDR3 in DNA: TGTGCCAGCAGTTTCGGCAGGGTACCCTACGAGCAGTACTTC. It specifies CASSFGRVPYEQYF.

The rearrangement joins TRBV7-9 to TRBJ2-2; D call uncertain. Germline lookup yields CDR1 SEHNR and CDR2 FQNEAQ (reference sequence). V gave up 5 bases and J gave up 0 bases, with 10 bases separating them. The CDR3 runs 15 residues. CDR3 sequence (DNA): TGTGCCAGCAGCCCAGGCCGGGCGAACACCGGGGAGCTGTTTTTT. The encoded protein is CASSPGRANTGELFF.

This chain uses TRBV5-6 with TRBJ1-5; TRBD1 aligns across 8 bases. The CDR3 loop spans 13 amino acids. With V trimmed by 5 bases and J by 5 bases, 3 bases remained unmatched. Germline assignment: CDR1 SGHDT and CDR2 YYEEEE. The CDR3 reads CASSQGADQPQHF. The CDR3 DNA reads TGTGCCAGCAGTCAGGGGGCGGATCAGCCCCAGCATTTT.

This chain uses TRBV27 with TRBJ2-1; D might be TRBD2 (5 bases). The length of the CDR3 is 14 residues. Trimming removed 6 bases at V and 0 bases at J, with 9 bases between. The germline CDR1 and CDR2 sequences are MNHEY and SMNVEV (reference sequence). The CDR3 nucleotides are TGTGCCAGCAGCTTCGGACTCTCCTACAATGAGCAGTTCTTC. Amino acids: CASSFGLSYNEQFF.

This chain uses TRBV11-2 with TRBJ2-1, with 10 bases aligning to TRBD2. V was clipped by 0 bases and J by 8 bases; unmatched bases: 4. CDR1 and CDR2 from the germline V gene are SGHAT and FQNNGV. CDR3 size: 15 residues. This chain's CDR3 is CASSLELAGEDEQFF. DNA of the CDR3: TGTGCCAGCAGCTTAGAGCTAGCGGGAGAGGATGAGCAGTTCTTC.

The rearrangement links TRBV3-1 to TRBJ2-1; TRBD2 agrees at 9 bases. The CDR3 runs to 18 residues. The V gene end was trimmed by 1 base and the J gene end by 0 bases; junction bases not matched to a gene: 7. Looked up from germline, CDR1 is LGHDT and CDR2 is YNNKEL (reference sequence). The CDR3 DNA sequence: TGTGCCAGCAGCCAAGTTAGGAGCGGGGGGAGCTCCTACAATGAGCAGTTCTTC. It translates to CASSQVRSGGSSYNEQFF.

This sequence joins TRBV7-3 and TRBJ2-1; 8 nucleotides agree with TRBD1. The ends lost 1 base at V and 12 bases at J; junction bases unmatched: 2. The germline V gene encodes CDR1 SGHTA and CDR2 FQGTGA. This CDR3 is 12 amino acids long. The CDR3 region is CASSLRGTGQFF. CDR3 DNA sequence: TGTGCCAGCAGCTTAAGGGGGACAGGGCAGTTCTTC. Using reference TRBV7-3 and TRBJ2-1 for the parts outside the CDR3, the full variable domain is GAGVSQTPSNKVTEKGKYVELRCDPISGHTALYWYRQSLGQGPEFLIYFQGTGAADDSGLPNDRFFAVRPEGSVSTLKIQRTERGDSAVYLCASSLRGTGQFFGPGTRLTVL.

The rearrangement links TRBV7-8 to TRBJ2-7; D is undetermined. The CDR3 contains 14 residues. Germline CDR1 reads SGHVS; CDR2 reads FQNEAQ. V lost 0 bases to trimming and J lost 1 base, with 7 bases between them. The CDR3 DNA reads as TGTGCCAGCAGCTTAGCTAGGAAATCCTACGAGCAGTACTTC. This translates into CASSLARKSYEQYF.

The rearrangement uses TRBV29-1 and TRBJ1-1; tentatively, D is TRBD1 (5 bases). Germline V gene lookup returns CDR1 SQVTM and CDR2 ANQGSEA. The CDR3 is made up of 14 amino acids. The germline V and J ends were trimmed by 6 bases and 1 base, with 15 bases remaining between them. CDR3 in amino acids: CSVTDRTPNTEAFF. The CDR3 DNA sequence: TGCAGCGTCACCGACAGAACACCGAACACTGAAGCTTTCTTT.

In this sample, this clonotype turned up once. The CDR3 protein is CATSGREGSYNEQFF. The CDR3 nucleotides read TGTGCCACCAGTGGTCGGGAGGGCTCCTACAATGAGCAGTTCTTC. The chain is built from TRBV24-1 and TRBJ2-1; 8 bases line up with TRBD2. CDR1 is KGHDR and CDR2 is SFDVKD in the germline V gene. Unmatched junction bases numbered 2, after V lost 5 bases and J lost 0 bases. The CDR3 contains 15 residues.

This sequence joins TRBV12-1 and TRBJ1-1. TRBV12-1 is a known pseudogene. The CDR3 sequence is 16 residues long. As DNA, the CDR3 is TGTGCCAGCACCCTCCCACAGGTTGGAGGGTGTTGTGAAGCTTTCTTT. This sequence encodes CASTLPQVGGCCEAFF.

The V call is TRBV27, the J call TRBJ2-1, with D perhaps TRBD2 (6 bases). Trimming cost V 10 bases and J 5 bases, with 15 bases left between them. Germline CDR1 is MNHEY and CDR2 is SMNVEV (reference sequence). CDR3 length: 13 amino acids. This CDR3 reads CATIGGLHNEQFF. In nucleotides, the CDR3 is TGTGCCACTATTGGGGGACTTCACAATGAGCAGTTCTTC.

The J gene is TRBJ2-3, the V gene TRBV7-2, with D tentatively TRBD1 or TRBD2 (6 bases each). This CDR3 has 15 residues. Trimming left V 6 bases short and J 1 base short, with 14 bases between. Germline V gene sequence: CDR1 SGHTA, CDR2 FQGNSA. This CDR3 reads CASSLNGGGTDTQYF. The CDR3 coding sequence is TGTGCCAGCAGTTTAAACGGGGGCGGCACAGATACGCAGTATTTT. Variable domain in full (rest from reference TRBV7-2 and TRBJ2-3): GAGVSQSPSNKVTEKGKDVELRCDPISGHTALYWYRQSLGQGLEFLIYFQGNSAPDKSGLPSDRFSAERTGGSVSTLTIQRTQQEDSAVYLCASSLNGGGTDTQYFGPGTRLTVL.

The rearrangement joins TRBV6-1 to TRBJ2-7; D is unresolved. V lost 6 bases, J lost 0 bases, and 18 bases lay in between. CDR3 length: 16 amino acids. Germline V gene lookup returns CDR1 MNHNS and CDR2 SASEGT. The CDR3 loop is CASSFTGPTSSYEQYF. The CDR3 DNA follows: TGTGCCAGCAGCTTTACCGGGCCCACCAGCTCCTACGAGCAGTACTTC.

This chain connects TRBV29-1 to TRBJ2-7, with 7 nucleotides matching TRBD2. V lost 1 base and J lost 1; bases outside the gene matches: 4. CDR1 is SQVTM, CDR2 ANQGSEA, per germline. The CDR3 loop spans 14 amino acids. In DNA form, the CDR3 reads TGCAGCGTTGAAGGTGGGCGGGAGTCCTACGAGCAGTACTTC. It encodes CSVEGGRESYEQYF.

The V gene is TRBV27, the J gene TRBJ2-7; 8 bases agree with TRBD1. This CDR3 region has 14 residues. Trimming at V came to 5 bases and at J to 3 bases, leaving 6 bases not matched to a gene. CDR1 MNHEY and CDR2 SMNVEV come from the germline V gene (reference sequence). In DNA, the CDR3 is TGTGCCAGCAGTAAAGACAGGGGTTACTACGAGCAGTACTTC. Its translation: CASSKDRGYYEQYF.

The gene calls are TRBV7-9 and TRBJ2-3; D not resolved. The germline V gene has CDR1 SEHNR and CDR2 FQNEAQ (reference sequence). The CDR3 extends over 15 amino acids. Trimming cost V 6 bases and J 0 bases, with 13 bases left between them. As DNA, the CDR3 is TGTGCCAGCAGTCCCCAGGTCCCTAGCACAGATACGCAGTATTTT. Protein product: CASSPQVPSTDTQYF.

The chain has TRBV11-2 and TRBJ1-1, with D unresolved. V was clipped by 4 bases and J by 0 bases, with 12 bases between them. Germline V CDR1 and CDR2: SGHAT, FQNNGV. This CDR3 region has 15 residues. CDR3 nucleotides: TGTGCCAGCAGCTCCCTATTGTCAGTGAACACTGAAGCTTTCTTT. Residues: CASSSLLSVNTEAFF.

This chain links TRBV19 with TRBJ1-5; D is undetermined. The germline V gene encodes CDR1 LNHDA and CDR2 SQIVND (reference sequence). Trimming cost V 2 bases and J 0 bases, with 11 bases left between them. This CDR3 is built from 16 residues. The CDR3 loop is CASSIPSTVSNQPQHF. CDR3 coding DNA: TGTGCCAGTAGTATACCCTCCACGGTTAGCAATCAGCCCCAGCATTTT.

The rearrangement joins TRBV12-3 or TRBV12-4 to TRBJ2-5; D might be TRBD1 (5 bases). The CDR3 spans 15 residues. Trimming removed 8 bases from V and 5 bases from J, with 21 bases in between. Here the CDR3 reads CASGLLGQHWETQYF. In nucleotides, the CDR3 is TGTGCCAGCGGCCTTCTGGGGCAGCACTGGGAGACCCAGTACTTC.

This clonotype has just a few counts. The V and J genes are TRBV4-1 and TRBJ2-7, with unresolved D. V was shortened by 0 bases and J by 2 bases, with 8 bases between the two germline ends. The CDR3 spans 14 residues. CDR1 MGHRA and CDR2 YSYEKL come from the germline V gene. The CDR3 DNA sequence: TGCGCCAGCAGCCAAGACGCGGCGGCCTACGAGCAGTACTTC. Encoded protein: CASSQDAAAYEQYF.

Only a few counts were recorded for this clonotype. The germline gene is not matched at one end of the junction; a read error may be the cause. The genes are TRBV7-9 and TRBJ1-3; 7 bases are shared with TRBD1. The CDR3 runs to 15 residues. Germline CDR1 SEHNR, CDR2 FQNEAQ (reference sequence). The CDR3 DNA reads as TGTGCCAGCAGGAGGGGGCAGAACTCTGGAAACACTATATATTTT. Encoded protein: CASRRGQNSGNTIYF.

The chain combines TRBV27 with TRBJ2-3; 14 nucleotides align to TRBD2. CDR1 MNHEY and CDR2 SMNVEV come from the germline V gene (reference sequence). After removal of 5 bases from V and 1 base from J, the junction contained 5 bases not matched to a gene. The CDR3 runs to 17 residues. CDR3 sequence: CASSPLGLAGGTDTQYF. CDR3 coding DNA: TGTGCCAGCAGTCCTCTGGGACTAGCGGGGGGCACAGATACGCAGTATTTT.

This clonotype was recorded once. The V and J genes are TRBV5-1 and TRBJ2-7; D call uncertain. There are 15 residues in the CDR3. The V end was cut by 0 bases, the J end by 3 bases, with 13 bases between. Germline-derived CDR1 and CDR2 are SGHRS and YFSETQ. CDR3 residues: CASSLVAGKIYEQYF. The CDR3 coding sequence is TGCGCCAGCAGCTTGGTGGCAGGTAAAATCTACGAGCAGTACTTC.

The chain has TRBV2 and TRBJ1-5; unclear D gene. Trimming took 6 bases from V and 4 from J, leaving 19 bases between them. From germline, CDR1 is SNHLY and CDR2 FYNNEI. The CDR3 contains 16 residues. CDR3 nucleotide sequence: TGTGCCAGCAGCGTCCTTTTCCCCCAGGAGAATCAGCCCCAGCATTTT. Protein: CASSVLFPQENQPQHF.

This chain connects TRBV5-4 to TRBJ1-1; D ambiguous. There are 14 residues in the CDR3. V was shortened by 0 bases and J by 2 bases, with 8 bases between the two germline ends. The V gene's germline CDR1 is SGHNT and CDR2 YYREEE (reference sequence). CDR3 protein: CASSLAVINTEAFF. The CDR3 DNA sequence: TGTGCCAGCAGCTTGGCGGTCATAAACACTGAAGCTTTCTTT.